One sample yielded the 6 T cell receptor beta chains listed below, sequenced in a study of blood T cell repertoires in COVID-19. Profiling relied on immunoSEQ multiplex PCR, and the TCRdb table lists in-frame clones only, not all of them. The sample consists of under 350,000 clones, 86% of them appearing once. The sample was PBMCs or T cells enriched from blood (not recorded which). These TCRs come from a woman aged 40 to 50 with acute COVID-19.

This clone was picked up a small number of times. J is TRBJ2-6 and V is TRBV6-2 or TRBV6-3, with 9 positions matching TRBD1. Trimming cost V 5 bases and J 3 bases; bases outside gene matches: 14. Germline V gives CDR1 MNHEY, CDR2 SVGEGT. The CDR3 extends over 19 amino acids. The CDR3 DNA follows: TGTGCCAGCAGTAAAAAATTAGGGACAGGGATGCTTGGGGCCAACGTCCTGACTTTC. It specifies CASSKKLGTGMLGANVLTF.

This chain links TRBV7-2 with TRBJ1-3, with D possibly matching TRBD1 (5 bases). CDR3 length: 16 residues. Germline CDR1 reads SGHTA; CDR2 reads FQGNSA. Trimming left V 5 bases short and J 0 bases short, with 14 bases between. The CDR3 region has the DNA TGTGCCAGCAGCCCCAGGGAAGTAGGCTCTGGAAACACCATATATTTT. Protein product: CASSPREVGSGNTIYF.

The chain couples TRBV19 to TRBJ2-7, with a weak D call TRBD1 (6 bases). CDR1 and CDR2 from the germline V gene are LNHDA and SQIVND (reference sequence). The CDR3 loop spans 14 amino acids. V dropped 5 bases and J dropped 6 bases, with 17 bases sitting between them. CDR3 sequence (DNA): TGTGCCAGTAGTTTGGGCCTCCTAGGGGGCGAGCAGTACTTC. Its translation is CASSLGLLGGEQYF. Full variable domain (outside the CDR3, taken from reference TRBV19 and TRBJ2-7): DGGITQSPKYLFRKEGQNVTLSCEQNLNHDAMYWYRQDPGQGLRLIYYSQIVNDFQKGDIAEGYSVSREKKESFPLTVTSAQKNPTAFYLCASSLGLLGGEQYFGPGTRLTVT.

V usage is TRBV11-3 and J usage is TRBJ1-5, with TRBD1 identical over 8 bases. Per germline, CDR1 SGHNT and CDR2 YENEEA. The CDR3 loop spans 19 amino acids. Unmatched junction bases numbered 15, after V lost 5 bases and J lost 0 bases. Here the CDR3 reads CASSRPGTGRSNSNQPQHF. As DNA, the CDR3 is TGTGCCAGCAGCCGCCCGGGGACAGGACGCAGTAATAGCAATCAGCCCCAGCATTTT.

This clone was recorded only once. This chain joins TRBV7-9 and TRBJ2-2; 8 nucleotides agree with TRBD2. Germline CDR1 reads SEHNR; CDR2 reads FQNEAQ (reference sequence). V lost 5 bases to trimming and J lost 3 bases; unmatched junction nucleotides: 2. The CDR3 has 14 amino acids. The CDR3 DNA sequence: TGTGCCAGCAGCCGGGGACTAGACACCGGGGAGCTGTTTTTT. The encoded protein is CASSRGLDTGELFF.

The chain uses TRBV18 and TRBJ1-1; tentatively, D is TRBD1 (5 bases). CDR1 is KGHSH, CDR2 LQKENI, per germline. V lost 2 bases to trimming and J lost 4 bases, with 11 bases between them. The CDR3 is 14 amino acids. The CDR3: CASSPSREGTEAFF. In nucleotides, the CDR3 is TGTGCCAGCTCACCATCCAGGGAAGGCACTGAAGCTTTCTTT.